A single sample is the source of the 27 T cell receptor beta chains below, sequenced in a study of tumor-infiltrating lymphocytes in localized non-small cell lung cancer. Method: immunoSEQ multiplex PCR; TCRdb's copy keeps in-frame clones and lacks some. The sample carries about 29,000 clones, approximately 83% recorded once. What was sequenced was lung tumor tissue. These receptors came from a human donor with non-small cell lung cancer.

The chain has TRBV28 and TRBJ2-6; perhaps TRBD1 as D (6 bases). V was shortened by 6 bases and J by 0 bases, with 9 bases between the two germline ends. This CDR3 region has 15 residues. The germline CDR1 and CDR2 sequences are MDHEN and SYDVKM. The CDR3 bases are TGTGCCAGCAGACAGGGTCACTCTGGGGCCAACGTCCTGACTTTC. As protein: CASRQGHSGANVLTF.

The chain carries TRBV6-5 and TRBJ1-5; D unresolved. This CDR3 has 11 amino acids. Trimming left V 5 bases short and J 5 bases short, with 4 bases between. Germline loops: CDR1 MNHEY, CDR2 SVGAGI. DNA for the CDR3: TGTGCCAGCAGTCCAGATCAGCCCCAGCATTTT. Protein: CASSPDQPQHF.

The chain recombines TRBV12-5 with TRBJ2-5, with D possibly matching TRBD1 (6 bases). CDR3 length: 14 residues. Germline-derived CDR1 and CDR2 are LGHNT and FRNRAP. Trimming shortened V by 6 bases and J by 5 bases, and 16 bases separated the two germline ends. The CDR3 sequence is CASGQGPEGETQYF. The CDR3, as DNA: TGTGCTAGTGGCCAGGGGCCTGAGGGGGAGACCCAGTACTTC. Filled out from reference TRBV12-5 and TRBJ2-5, the complete variable domain reads DARVTQTPRHKVTEMGQEVTMRCQPILGHNTVFWYRQTMMQGLELLAYFRNRAPLDDSGMPKDRFSAEMPDATLATLKIQPSEPRDSAVYFCASGQGPEGETQYFGPGTRLLVL.

This clone was recorded a few times. The chain has TRBV2 and TRBJ1-3; possibly TRBD1 for D (6 bases). Trimming took off 4 bases at V and 2 bases at J, with 9 bases between the two ends. Germline-derived CDR1 and CDR2 are SNHLY and FYNNEI. The CDR3 sequence is 14 residues long. CDR3 nucleotides: TGTGCCAGCAGTGTCACAGGGACTGGAAACACCATATATTTT. Its translation is CASSVTGTGNTIYF.

This clone is a singleton in its sample. This chain links TRBV6-6 with TRBJ1-4; 8 nucleotides align to TRBD1. This CDR3 contains 16 residues. Per the germline V gene, CDR1 is MNHNY and CDR2 is SVGAGI (reference sequence). V was pared by 7 bases and J by 4 bases, with 11 bases of the junction left unmatched. The CDR3 protein is CASNLQGAWGNEKLFF. CDR3 in DNA: TGTGCCAGCAATCTCCAGGGGGCCTGGGGTAATGAAAAACTGTTTTTT.

To note about this clone: The junction departs from germline at one end; a sequencing error may be responsible. The J gene is TRBJ2-3, the V gene TRBV28, with 8 bases that match TRBD2. The CDR3 is 13 residues long. Germline values: CDR1 MDHEN, CDR2 SYDVKM. In DNA form, the CDR3 reads TGTGCCACCAGTAGCGGGGACACAGATACGCAGTATTTT. The encoded protein is CATSSGDTDTQYF.

The chain links TRBV28 to TRBJ2-2; D is unresolved. CDR3 length equals 12 residues. Per germline, CDR1 MDHEN and CDR2 SYDVKM. Trimming left V 5 bases short and J 7 bases short, with 8 bases between. In DNA, the CDR3 is TGTGCCAGCAGTCCGACAATCGGGGAGCTGTTTTTT. It codes for CASSPTIGELFF.

The V call is TRBV6-6, the J call TRBJ1-5; a weak D match, TRBD1 (6 bases). CDR1 is MNHNY and CDR2 is SVGAGI in the germline V gene (reference sequence). Trimming cost V 0 bases and J 0 bases, with 6 bases left between them. This CDR3 contains 15 residues. This chain's CDR3 is CASSYSTGSNQPQHF. The CDR3 coding sequence is TGTGCCAGCAGTTACTCGACAGGTAGCAATCAGCCCCAGCATTTT.

Comment on this clone: Other DNA variants within this sample encode the same CDR3. V gene TRBV5-6 combines with J gene TRBJ2-5, with D maybe TRBD1 (5 bases). The ends were cut back, 0 bases at V and 8 bases at J, with 14 bases in the middle. Germline CDR1 reads SGHDT; CDR2 reads YYEEEE. This CDR3 is 14 amino acids long. In DNA, the CDR3 is TGTGCCAGCAGCTTGGTGGACATAGGCGAAACCCAGTACTTC. It yields the protein CASSLVDIGETQYF. The full variable domain, completed using reference TRBV5-6 and TRBJ2-5, is DAGVTQSPTHLIKTRGQQVTLRCSPKSGHDTVSWYQQALGQGPQFIFQYYEEEERQRGNFPDRFSGHQFPNYSSELNVNALLLGDSALYLCASSLVDIGETQYFGPGTRLLVL.

In this sample, this clone turned up once. V and J are TRBV4-3 and TRBJ2-4; 8 positions agree with TRBD1. The CDR3 length is 13 residues. J gave up 8 bases and V 2 bases, and 2 bases lay outside the gene matches. Germline CDR1 reads LGHNA; CDR2 reads YSLEER. This chain's CDR3 is CASSQLQGDIQYF. CDR3 nucleotide sequence: TGCGCCAGCAGCCAATTACAGGGGGACATTCAGTACTTC.

The chain has TRBV5-1 and TRBJ2-1, with 12 nucleotides matching TRBD2. CDR1 is SGHRS, CDR2 YFSETQ, per germline. This CDR3 region has 16 residues. Losses at the gene ends were 4 bases for V and 4 bases for J; bases not matched to a gene: 6. CDR3 region: CASSAQLAGGYNEQFF. Written as DNA, the CDR3 is TGCGCCAGCAGCGCCCAACTAGCGGGGGGTTACAATGAGCAGTTCTTC.

Here the CDR3 DNA reads TGTGCCAGCAGTGAATGGGGACAGTATAATTCACCCCTCCACTTT. It codes for CASSEWGQYNSPLHF. This chain joins TRBV6-1 and TRBJ1-6; 7 bases agree with TRBD1. From germline, CDR1 is MNHNS and CDR2 SASEGT. J gave up 4 bases and V 2 bases, and 2 bases lay outside the gene matches. The CDR3 contains 15 residues.

J is TRBJ1-2 and V is TRBV5-6, with a tentative D call TRBD1 (6 bases). Trimming stripped 0 bases from V and 8 bases from J, with 17 bases between. CDR3 length: 15 amino acids. Germline CDR1 is SGHDT and CDR2 is YYEEEE. Here the CDR3 DNA reads TGTGCCAGCAGCTTGGCTAGGGGGTTGGTTAGCGGCTACACCTTC. Its protein is CASSLARGLVSGYTF.

The chain carries TRBV7-9 and TRBJ2-5, with unresolved D. The CDR3 contains 11 residues. The germline V and J ends were trimmed by 5 bases and 1 base, with 2 bases remaining between them. CDR1 and CDR2 from the germline V gene are SEHNR and FQNEAQ (reference sequence). The CDR3 nucleotides read TGTGCCAGCAGCCCCCAAGAGACCCAGTACTTC. Translated: CASSPQETQYF.

As regards this clone: The junction does not match germline at one end; this may be a read error. The chain joins TRBV7-7 to TRBJ2-5; 7 bases align to TRBD2. Germline assignment: CDR1 SSHAT and CDR2 FNYEAQ (reference sequence). The CDR3 sequence is 16 residues long. The CDR3 reads CASSLIVGGGEETQYF. CDR3 nucleotide sequence: TGTGCTAGCAGCTTAATCGTGGGGGGAGGGGAAGAGACCCAGTACTTC.

V is TRBV30 and J is TRBJ2-2; 11 nucleotides line up with TRBD2. V was pared by 5 bases and J by 5 bases, with 4 bases of the junction left unmatched. The CDR3 runs 14 residues. Germline values: CDR1 GTSNPN, CDR2 SVGIG (reference sequence). CDR3 region: CAWVVAGGTGELFF. The CDR3 coding sequence is TGTGCCTGGGTCGTAGCGGGGGGGACCGGGGAGCTGTTTTTT.

The rearrangement links TRBV30 to TRBJ2-5; perhaps TRBD2 as D (7 bases). The germline V gene encodes CDR1 GTSNPN and CDR2 SVGIG (reference sequence). The CDR3 sequence is 17 residues long. Trimming cost V 0 bases and J 0 bases, with 17 bases left between them. The CDR3 loop is CAWSVRGGPTYQETQYF. The DNA for the CDR3 is TGTGCCTGGAGTGTAAGGGGGGGACCGACGTACCAAGAGACCCAGTACTTC.

The chain recombines TRBV7-2 with TRBJ2-7; D may be TRBD1 or TRBD2 (5 bases each). Germline lookup yields CDR1 SGHTA and CDR2 FQGNSA. V shed 5 bases and J shed 3 bases, with 14 bases lying between them. The CDR3 extends over 14 amino acids. CDR3 sequence reads: CASSPSGGDYEQYF. CDR3 bases: TGTGCCAGCAGCCCCAGTGGGGGAGACTACGAGCAGTACTTC. Full variable domain (missing parts from reference TRBV7-2 and TRBJ2-7): GAGVSQSPSNKVTEKGKDVELRCDPISGHTALYWYRQSLGQGLEFLIYFQGNSAPDKSGLPSDRFSAERTGGSVSTLTIQRTQQEDSAVYLCASSPSGGDYEQYFGPGTRLTVT.

V gene TRBV6-5 combines with J gene TRBJ1-2; D might be TRBD1 (6 bases). The CDR3 sequence is 15 residues long. Germline V CDR1 and CDR2: MNHEY, SVGAGI. The V gene lost 2 bases and the J gene lost 4 bases, with 14 bases spanning the gap. The CDR3 loop reads CASSYLQGSGYGYTF. CDR3 DNA: TGTGCCAGCAGTTACCTTCAGGGGTCGGGCTATGGCTACACCTTC.

V and J are TRBV18 and TRBJ2-5; a weak D match, TRBD2 (7 bases). The germline CDR1 and CDR2 sequences are KGHSH and LQKENI. The CDR3 contains 15 residues. V was trimmed by 2 bases and J by 1 base, leaving 11 bases between them. The CDR3 region is CASSPGAGAQETQYF. The CDR3 DNA reads TGTGCCAGCTCACCAGGGGCGGGGGCCCAAGAGACCCAGTACTTC.

V usage is TRBV9 and J usage is TRBJ2-1, with D perhaps matching TRBD1 (5 bases). Trimming left V 3 bases short and J 6 bases short, with 10 bases between. Germline assignment: CDR1 SGDLS and CDR2 YYNGEE. The CDR3 runs 13 residues. CDR3 sequence: CASSAQGTNEQFF. In nucleotides, the CDR3 is TGTGCCAGCAGCGCCCAGGGAACCAATGAGCAGTTCTTC.

This rearrangement joins TRBV5-6 to TRBJ2-5; D could derive from TRBD1 or TRBD2 (5 bases each). Per the germline V gene, CDR1 is SGHDT and CDR2 is YYEEEE. This CDR3 is 15 amino acids long. With 4 bases removed from V and 1 base from J, the gap between germline ends came to 14 bases. The CDR3 region has the DNA TGTGCCAGCAGCCCTGCGGGCAGGGCCCAAGAGACCCAGTACTTC. It codes for CASSPAGRAQETQYF.

The chain is built from TRBV4-3 and TRBJ2-7; 12 bases agree with TRBD1. With V trimmed by 0 bases and J by 6 bases, 3 bases remained unmatched. The CDR3 runs to 15 residues. Germline-derived CDR1 and CDR2 are LGHNA and YSLEER. The chain's CDR3 is CASSQDGTGGTEQYF. The CDR3 DNA reads TGCGCCAGCAGCCAAGATGGGACAGGGGGCACCGAGCAGTACTTC.

V usage is TRBV5-1 and J usage is TRBJ2-3; D tentatively fits TRBD1 or TRBD2 (5 bases each). This CDR3 has 15 amino acids. Trimming stripped 4 bases from V and 2 bases from J, with 14 bases between. Germline V lookup: CDR1 SGHRS, CDR2 YFSETQ. CDR3 region: CASSERDGPTDTQYF. The CDR3 DNA reads TGCGCCAGCAGCGAACGGGACGGACCCACAGATACGCAGTATTTT.

The V call is TRBV11-1, the J call TRBJ2-7, with D hard to call. Germline CDR1 and CDR2: SGHAT and FQDESV (reference sequence). This CDR3 contains 15 residues. Trimming cost V 1 base and J 0 bases, with 10 bases left between them. In nucleotides, the CDR3 is TGTGCCAGCAGCTTAGATTCCTACGGCTCCTACGAGCAGTACTTC. It codes for CASSLDSYGSYEQYF.

The V and J genes are TRBV5-4 and TRBJ2-7; maybe TRBD2 (6 bases). Germline V gene sequence: CDR1 SGHNT, CDR2 YYREEE (reference sequence). Trimming left V 6 bases short and J 6 bases short, with 22 bases between. This CDR3 is 15 amino acids long. CDR3 sequence reads: CASTAWGLTSREQYF. CDR3 nucleotide sequence: TGTGCCAGCACCGCTTGGGGACTTACCTCCCGCGAGCAGTACTTC.

The chain recombines TRBV5-4 with TRBJ2-5; a possible D gene is TRBD2 (6 bases). CDR1 and CDR2 (germline): SGHNT, YYREEE (reference sequence). CDR3 size: 15 residues. With 3 bases removed from V and 2 bases from J, the gap between germline ends came to 14 bases. The CDR3 DNA follows: TGTGCCAGCAGCTGGGGTTCTGCGGGGCAAGAGACCCAGTACTTC. It specifies CASSWGSAGQETQYF.